This T cell receptor (beta chain) came from a study of blood T cell repertoires in COVID-19 (TCRdb year 2020). Concerning the study at large: Samples covering the acute and convalescent phases of COVID-19 were provided by collaborators in the United States, Italy and Spain. The material from the prospective study consisted of cDNA or gDNA derived from T cells, B-cell-depleted T cells, or PBMCs. The dataset comprised deeply sampled blood TCRbeta repertoires from subjects exposed to, actively infected with, or recovered from COVID-19. A freely available public database, intended as a resource for researchers studying the immune response to SARS-CoV-2, is where the repertoires were released. The samples were drawn from the first 160 participants of the ongoing ImmuneRACE study and from 950 to 1,500 subjects provided by 6 global collaborators. The sample metadata nearly always contained a de-identified subject ID, COVID-19 status, age in years and sex. Where available, HLA class I and class II types were taken from metadata supplied by the sample provider and were not determined by assay-based typing. General study outcomes and caveats: The amount of clinical and demographic metadata varied by source and participant and was provided uncurated.

TCRbeta CDR3 regions were amplified from genomic DNA using the immunoSEQ Assay, a bias-controlled multiplex PCR. Per the authors' processing: Within the assay, amplification of reference gene primers was used to estimate how many nucleated cells each sample contained. To quantify the absolute abundance of each unique TCRbeta CDR3 rearrangement, sequence reads were collapsed and filtered. For each sample, productive Simpson clonality was calculated as the square root of Simpson's diversity index across productive rearrangements. This immuneACCESS table, as held by TCRdb, lists in-frame sequences with V and J called but not all clones. Of the missing ones, under half trace to an unresolved V gene in checked studies; the others have no known cause. Clonal size and the V and J genes are those of that table, whereas D and trimming came from the DNA. Recorded for this sample are over 150,000 clones; more than 75% of them occurred a single time. In total, the top ten clones hold roughly 2% of the sample.

Trimmed from V: 6 bases; trimmed from J: 4 bases; junction bases lacking a gene match: 5. The cysteine opens and the phenylalanine closes a CDR3 of 14 amino acids. Here the CDR3 DNA is all that survives: 42 bases in frame from base 1. The CDR1 and CDR2 encoded by the germline V gene (reference sequence) are LNHDA and SQIVND. This clone was seen only once. Its antigen is not yet known. Nothing much larger sits one base from this clone, and base qualities are not available. Samples from volunteer blood donors who had recovered from COVID-19 were contributed by a second Seattle source. The collaborating institutions used their own protocols to collect whole blood in K2EDTA tubes. For TCRbeta analysis, collaborators shipped samples in one of three forms: frozen whole blood, isolated PBMCs, or DNA extracted from either of those sample types.

The chain joins TRBV19 to TRBJ2-1, and TRBD2 aligns with 8 junction nucleotides. Sequenced: peripheral blood. The TCR originated in a man aged 50-60 years who had recovered from COVID-19. This receptor carries the CDR3 CASSPTSGYNEQFF. DNA sequence: TGTGCCAGTAGCCCTACTAGCGGATACAATGAGCAGTTCTTC. The CDR3 plus the reference TRBV19 and TRBJ2-1 genes for the other parts give the full variable domain: DGGITQSPKYLFRKEGQNVTLSCEQNLNHDAMYWYRQDPGQGLRLIYYSQIVNDFQKGDIAEGYSVSREKKESFPLTVTSAQKNPTAFYLCASSPTSGYNEQFFGPGTRLTVL.